This T cell receptor (beta chain) was sequenced for a study of chronic HIV infection and antiretroviral therapy. TCRdb itself ran the 5' RACE reads through MiXCR, one entry per CDR3 protein. This sample carries 45,000 to 60,000 distinct CDR3 sequences, 19% of them seen once, and the ten largest clones take over 2.5%. The TCR was taken from an adult who had HIV and had not received antiretroviral therapy, or was an uninfected healthy control (not recorded which). Sequencing was carried out using peripheral blood.

The CDR3 sequence: CASNHPGTAGANVLTF. CDR3 bases: TGTGCCAGCAATCATCCCGGGACAGCTGGGGCCAACGTCCTGACTTTC. V is TRBV3-1 and J is TRBJ2-6; TRBD1 matches 7 bases. The CDR3 is made up of 16 amino acids. Germline V gene lookup returns CDR1 LGHDT and CDR2 YNNKEL (reference sequence). V shed 7 bases and J 2 bases; nucleotides not matched to a gene: 8.